This paragraph reports one TCR beta chain. Germline CDR1 and CDR2: SEHNR and FQNEAQ (reference sequence). Trimming removed 5 bases at V and 4 bases at J, with 23 bases between. The CDR3 length is 17 residues. Generated by immunoSEQ multiplex PCR, the TCRdb table keeps only in-frame clones and is missing some. The sample has approximately 54,000 clones, 85% to 90% seen once. This specimen belongs to a study of control samples from healthy donors and cancer patients. V usage is TRBV7-9 and J usage is TRBJ1-2; D is perhaps TRBD1 (5 bases). This clonotype was obtained from a man in his forties or fifties with head and neck cancer. The sample taken for sequencing was PBMCs. CDR3 DNA sequence: TGTGCCAGCAGCCCGGACTTGACAGCCGAATTTTCCTATGGCTACACCTTC. Translating it yields CASSPDLTAEFSYGYTF.